This section outlines one TCR beta chain sequence together with its context. The germline V gene has CDR1 MGHRA and CDR2 YSYEKL. Trimming pared 2 bases from V and 4 bases from J, leaving 11 bases between. There are 15 residues in the CDR3. This record comes from a study of monozygotic twins with cystic fibrosis. Repertoires were generated with immunoSEQ multiplex PCR, while TCRdb's copy carries only in-frame clones and drops some. The repertoire holds roughly 32,000 clones, with around 96% as singletons. Material for sequencing was blood. The rearrangement links TRBV4-1 to TRBJ2-2; D possibly uses TRBD1 or TRBD2 (6 bases each). The receptor's source is a girl aged 2-10 years with cystic fibrosis. The CDR3 region has the DNA TGCGCCAGCAGCCAAAGAGGAGGGGGCACCGGGGAGCTGTTTTTT. Translated, it gives CASSQRGGGTGELFF.